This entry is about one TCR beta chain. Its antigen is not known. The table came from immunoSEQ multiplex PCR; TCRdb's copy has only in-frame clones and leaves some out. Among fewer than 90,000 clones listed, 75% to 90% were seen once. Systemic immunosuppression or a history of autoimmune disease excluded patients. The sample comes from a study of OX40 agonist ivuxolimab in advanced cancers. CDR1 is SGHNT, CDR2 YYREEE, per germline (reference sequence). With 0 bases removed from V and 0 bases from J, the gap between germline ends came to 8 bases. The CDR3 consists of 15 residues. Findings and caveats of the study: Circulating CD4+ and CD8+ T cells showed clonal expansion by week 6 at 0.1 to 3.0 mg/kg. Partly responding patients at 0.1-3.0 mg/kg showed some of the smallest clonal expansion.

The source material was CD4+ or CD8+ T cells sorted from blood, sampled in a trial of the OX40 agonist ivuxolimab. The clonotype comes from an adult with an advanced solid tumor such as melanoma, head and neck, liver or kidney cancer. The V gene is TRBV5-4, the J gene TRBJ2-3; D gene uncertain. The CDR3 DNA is TGTGCCAGCAGCTTGGCAGCAGTTAGCACAGATACGCAGTATTTT. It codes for CASSLAAVSTDTQYF.